The clone carrying this T cell receptor beta chain occurred a few times. CDR3 length: 13 amino acids. Trimming took off 3 bases at V and 7 bases at J, with 10 bases between the two ends. Per germline, CDR1 SEHNR and CDR2 FQNEAQ (reference sequence). From the RT-PCR reads, TCRdb called clonotypes with MiXCR, one entry per CDR3 protein. Among hundreds of thousands of distinct CDR3 sequences listed, about 14% were seen once. These data belong to a study of response to subunit inactivated influenza vaccine. The source is a man aged 50 to 60 who received an inactivated influenza vaccine. The gene calls are TRBV7-9 and TRBJ2-1; tentative D call: TRBD2 (6 bases). Material: PBMCs from blood, obtained approximately 15 days before vaccination. Here the CDR3 reads CASSFGGENEQFF. CDR3 nucleotides: TGTGCCAGCAGCTTCGGAGGGGAGAATGAGCAGTTCTTC.